Presented here are 32 T cell receptor beta chains from one specimen sequenced in a study of T-cell memory formation after mild COVID-19. A single record per CDR3 protein comes from TCRdb applying MiXCR to the 5' RACE reads. The table shows around 200,000 distinct CDR3 sequences, with roughly 10% occurring only once. Sequenced material: PBMCs or a T cell subset sorted from them (not recorded which). These receptors originate from a man younger than 35 who had mild COVID-19 (a few samples of this study predate the infection). Cell type and time point are not known.

This clonotype showed up just a few times. The genes are TRBV5-1 and TRBJ2-5, with a possible D match to TRBD2 (5 bases). Germline V lookup: CDR1 SGHRS, CDR2 YFSETQ. The V gene lost 0 bases and the J gene lost 1 base, with 10 bases spanning the gap. CDR3 length: 15 residues. The CDR3 reads CASSLAHGGQETQYF. CDR3 DNA sequence: TGCGCCAGCAGCTTGGCCCACGGAGGCCAAGAGACCCAGTACTTC.

This clonotype was seen repeatedly, ten times or more. This chain joins TRBV5-1 and TRBJ2-2, with TRBD1 identical over 7 bases. Germline V lookup: CDR1 SGHRS, CDR2 YFSETQ. J was trimmed by 4 bases and V by 0 bases; bases with no gene match: 3. The CDR3 totals 15 residues. The CDR3 region has the DNA TGCGCCAGCAGCTTGGTTACAGGGGCCACCGGGGAGCTGTTTTTT. It is translated as CASSLVTGATGELFF.

V is TRBV12-3 or TRBV12-4 and J is TRBJ2-2; D call uncertain. There are 14 residues in the CDR3. Trimming removed 3 bases from V and 7 bases from J, with 12 bases in between. Written as DNA, the CDR3 is TGTGCCAGCAGTTTCCCCCTCGATGGCGGGGAGCTGTTTTTT. Residues: CASSFPLDGGELFF.

The chain uses TRBV7-3 and TRBJ2-1; TRBD2 might be the D (5 bases). This CDR3 region has 15 residues. From germline, CDR1 is SGHTA and CDR2 FQGTGA. Trimming pared 0 bases from V and 0 bases from J, leaving 6 bases between. CDR3 sequence reads: CASSLTGDSYNEQFF. The DNA of the CDR3 is TGTGCCAGCAGCTTAACCGGGGACTCCTACAATGAGCAGTTCTTC.

This clonotype was detected ten times or more. The chain joins TRBV20-1 to TRBJ2-5, with D possibly being TRBD1 or TRBD2 (5 bases each). The CDR3 is 13 residues long. Deletions cut 4 bases from V and 1 base from J, with 10 bases between. Germline V CDR1 and CDR2: DFQATT, SNEGSKA (reference sequence). The CDR3 spells CSAKGTPQETQYF. The CDR3, as DNA: TGCAGTGCTAAGGGGACGCCCCAAGAGACCCAGTACTTC.

V gene TRBV20-1 combines with J gene TRBJ1-3; D is undetermined. Between the trimmed V and J ends, which lost 3 bases and 5 bases, there was a span of 14 bases. This CDR3 comprises 14 residues. The germline V gene has CDR1 DFQATT and CDR2 SNEGSKA (reference sequence). DNA of the CDR3: TGCAGTGCTAGTCGTCAGGTGGGCAGAAACACCATATATTTT. This sequence encodes CSASRQVGRNTIYF.

The chain links TRBV4-2 to TRBJ2-3; D gene ambiguous. The V end was cut by 1 base, the J end by 4 bases, with 18 bases between. Germline lookup yields CDR1 LGHNA and CDR2 YNFKEQ. This CDR3 region has 17 residues. The CDR3 loop is CASSQVGLVKDSDTQYF. CDR3 nucleotide sequence: TGTGCCAGCAGCCAAGTCGGTCTAGTAAAAGACTCAGATACGCAGTATTTT.

The V call is TRBV18, the J call TRBJ2-5; TRBD2 matches at 8 bases. Germline-derived CDR1 and CDR2 are KGHSH and LQKENI. The CDR3 is 14 amino acids. J was trimmed by 4 bases and V by 3 bases; bases with no gene match: 4. CDR3 coding DNA: TGTGCCAGCTCACCGAAAGCGGGGGCAGAGACCCAGTACTTC. Protein sequence: CASSPKAGAETQYF.

This clonotype appeared many times. The chain links TRBV5-1 to TRBJ2-5, with D possibly matching TRBD2 (6 bases). The CDR3 is 15 residues long. Germline CDR1 and CDR2: SGHRS and YFSETQ. V was clipped by 0 bases and J by 2 bases, with 11 bases between them. The DNA of the CDR3 is TGCGCCAGCAGCTTGGCCCGGGGGTTTCAAGAGACCCAGTACTTC. Its translation: CASSLARGFQETQYF.

The J gene is TRBJ2-2, the V gene TRBV12-3 or TRBV12-4; no definite D call. The ends were cut back, 6 bases at V and 1 base at J, with 12 bases in the middle. The CDR3 is 15 amino acids. CDR3 residues: CASSRHSENTGELFF. CDR3 DNA sequence: TGTGCCAGCAGCCGCCACTCGGAGAACACCGGGGAGCTGTTTTTT.

This chain joins TRBV5-1 and TRBJ2-5; possible D gene TRBD1, 5 bases. The CDR3 is made up of 16 amino acids. Germline assignment: CDR1 SGHRS and CDR2 YFSETQ. The V end was cut by 0 bases, the J end by 7 bases, with 19 bases between. The CDR3 here is CASSLDGQPARRTQYF. The CDR3 coding sequence is TGCGCCAGCAGCTTGGACGGACAACCCGCTCGACGGACCCAGTACTTC.

V is TRBV2 and J is TRBJ1-2; TRBD1 matches at 7 bases. The CDR3 covers 13 residues. Looked up from germline, CDR1 is SNHLY and CDR2 is FYNNEI. Trimming cost V 6 bases and J 4 bases; bases outside gene matches: 5. The CDR3 DNA reads as TGTGCCAGCAGATGGGACAGCACCTATGGCTACACCTTC. Translated: CASRWDSTYGYTF.

CDR3 protein: CASGALSSYNEQFF. The CDR3 region has the DNA TGTGCCAGCGGGGCCTTAAGCTCCTACAATGAGCAGTTCTTC. The rearrangement uses TRBV2 and TRBJ2-1; TRBD1 might be the D (5 bases). Trimming took off 8 bases at V and 0 bases at J, with 11 bases between the two ends. CDR3 size: 14 residues. Per the germline V gene, CDR1 is SNHLY and CDR2 is FYNNEI.

The chain recombines TRBV12-3 or TRBV12-4 with TRBJ2-2; D ambiguous. The V end was cut by 6 bases, the J end by 8 bases, with 10 bases between. This CDR3 has 12 residues. The DNA for the CDR3 is TGTGCCAGCAGCCTTAATATAGGGGAGCTGTTTTTT. It translates to CASSLNIGELFF.

The chain carries TRBV6-6 and TRBJ2-7, with a weak D call TRBD2 (6 bases). The CDR3 sequence is 12 residues long. Per the germline V gene, CDR1 is MNHNY and CDR2 is SVGAGI (reference sequence). The V end was cut by 6 bases, the J end by 7 bases, with 13 bases between. This chain's CDR3 is CASSLGLGEQYV. For the CDR3, the DNA is TGTGCCAGCAGCCTGGGACTCGGAGAGCAGTACGTC.

There are many counts of this clonotype. This sequence joins TRBV12-3 or TRBV12-4 and TRBJ1-5; D is undetermined. This CDR3 is 13 amino acids long. Trimming shortened V by 8 bases and J by 0 bases, and 8 bases separated the two germline ends. The CDR3 reads CASGRGSNQPQHF. Written as DNA, the CDR3 is TGTGCCAGCGGCCGGGGTAGCAATCAGCCCCAGCATTTT.

The chain carries TRBV21-1 and TRBJ2-7; no check of the table's D call, TRBD2, against the DNA was made. TRBV21-1 is noted as a pseudogene. CDR3 size: 14 residues. The DNA for the CDR3 is TGTGCCGTCAACGAGCGGGGGAGATCCTACGAGCAGTACTTC. It yields the protein CAVNERGRSYEQYF.

Only a few counts were recorded for this clonotype. The rearrangement joins TRBV10-3 to TRBJ2-6; D uncertain. Trimming took 5 bases from V and 3 from J, leaving 11 bases between them. The germline gives CDR1 ENHRY, CDR2 SYGVKD. This CDR3 has 15 residues. The CDR3 reads CAISKALYGANVLTF. CDR3 sequence (DNA): TGTGCCATCAGTAAGGCCCTTTATGGGGCCAACGTCCTGACTTTC.

In its sample, this clonotype was seen a few times. The J gene is TRBJ1-4, the V gene TRBV5-1; D may be TRBD1 (6 bases). CDR3 length: 14 amino acids. Germline lookup yields CDR1 SGHRS and CDR2 YFSETQ. Trimming left V 6 bases short and J 7 bases short, with 16 bases between. Here the CDR3 DNA reads TGCGCCAGCACCTCGGACAGAGAGGGTGAAAAACTGTTTTTT. It codes for CASTSDREGEKLFF.

This clonotype occurred a few times. The gene calls are TRBV20-1 and TRBJ1-1; 7 nucleotides align to TRBD1. This CDR3 has 12 amino acids. CDR1 and CDR2 (germline): DFQATT, SNEGSKA (reference sequence). J was trimmed by 7 bases and V by 3 bases; bases with no gene match: 5. CDR3 DNA sequence: TGCAGTGCTAGTGAGGGGGCCGGTGAAGCTTTCTTT. Encoded protein: CSASEGAGEAFF.

J is TRBJ2-1 and V is TRBV6-5; possible D gene TRBD2, 6 bases. Trimming stripped 2 bases from V and 0 bases from J, with 14 bases between. Germline V gives CDR1 MNHEY, CDR2 SVGAGI. The CDR3 is 17 residues long. The CDR3 here is CASSYLSRGSSYNEQFF. CDR3 bases: TGTGCCAGCAGTTACCTGTCGCGGGGTAGCTCCTACAATGAGCAGTTCTTC.

The gene calls are TRBV4-3 and TRBJ1-3; D gene uncertain. V gave up 0 bases and J gave up 0 bases, with 18 bases separating them. This CDR3 region has 19 residues. Germline CDR1 and CDR2: LGHNA and YSLEER. The CDR3 coding sequence is TGCGCCAGCAGCCAAGATCAGTGGTCGGCGCCAAGCTCTGGAAACACCATATATTTT. Its protein is CASSQDQWSAPSSGNTIYF.

The rearrangement links TRBV12-5 to TRBJ1-4; D is undetermined. This CDR3 is 14 amino acids long. Trimming took off 5 bases at V and 10 bases at J, with 17 bases between the two ends. Germline CDR1 is LGHNT and CDR2 is FRNRAP. The CDR3 DNA sequence: TGTGCTAGTGGTCCCTCGAATCTTCTGGGAAAACTGTTTTTT. Its translation is CASGPSNLLGKLFF.

This chain connects TRBV4-3 to TRBJ1-6, with a possible D match to TRBD1 (5 bases). Germline-derived CDR1 and CDR2 are LGHNA and YSLEER. This CDR3 region has 17 residues. V lost 0 bases to trimming and J lost 7 bases, with 16 bases between them. CDR3 DNA: TGCGCCAGCAGCCAAGAAGGGGATCGGGGATGGAATTCACCCCTCCACTTT. It encodes CASSQEGDRGWNSPLHF.

This clonotype was detected only a few times. The chain links TRBV3-1 to TRBJ2-1; 9 nucleotides line up with TRBD2. Germline trimming cut 2 bases from V and 15 bases from J; bases unmatched to any gene: 11. Germline V gene sequence: CDR1 LGHDT, CDR2 YNNKEL (reference sequence). The CDR3 is 14 amino acids. The CDR3 nucleotides are TGTGCCAGCAGCCAAAGAGTAGCGGGGGCGGTCTTGTTCTTC. Translated, it gives CASSQRVAGAVLFF.

This clonotype turned up a few times. This sequence joins TRBV7-2 and TRBJ2-5, with D hard to call. Trimming pared 5 bases from V and 7 bases from J, leaving 11 bases between. CDR3 length: 12 amino acids. The germline V gene has CDR1 SGHTA and CDR2 FQGNSA. CDR3 sequence (DNA): TGTGCCAGCAGCCAGACCGCCGGGACCCAGTACTTC. Its protein product is CASSQTAGTQYF.

The chain combines TRBV5-5 with TRBJ2-5, with 7 positions matching TRBD1. J gave up 2 bases and V 4 bases, and 11 bases lay outside the gene matches. The CDR3 runs to 16 residues. Per germline, CDR1 SGHKS and CDR2 YYEKEE (reference sequence). CDR3 DNA sequence: TGTGCCAGCAGCCGGGGTAGCAGGGGGTTTCAAGAGACCCAGTACTTC. Translating gives CASSRGSRGFQETQYF.

J is TRBJ2-3 and V is TRBV6-2 or TRBV6-3; D not resolved. The CDR3 is 15 residues long. V lost 0 bases, J lost 5 bases, and 12 bases lay in between. Germline-derived CDR1 and CDR2 are MNHEY and SVGEGT. The CDR3 reads CASSYSRRWEDTQYF. The CDR3 bases are TGTGCCAGCAGTTACTCGCGTAGGTGGGAAGATACGCAGTATTTT.

This clonotype was recorded a few times. The chain employs TRBV20-1 and TRBJ1-5; a weak D match, TRBD1 (5 bases). Germline V gene sequence: CDR1 DFQATT, CDR2 SNEGSKA (reference sequence). V lost 4 bases and J 4 bases, leaving 11 bases between the germline ends. This CDR3 is 13 amino acids long. CDR3 coding DNA: TGCAGTGCTAAGGTCCAGGGTAATCAGCCCCAGCATTTT. Translated, it gives CSAKVQGNQPQHF.

The chain joins TRBV18 to TRBJ2-7, with 9 nucleotides matching TRBD2. V gave up 3 bases and J gave up 0 bases; unmatched junction bases: 3. This CDR3 has 15 residues. Germline V lookup: CDR1 KGHSH, CDR2 LQKENI. The CDR3 region is CASSPSGGHSYEQYV. The CDR3 nucleotides are TGTGCCAGCTCACCTAGCGGGGGACACTCCTACGAGCAGTACGTC.

This sequence joins TRBV27 and TRBJ2-5; 8 bases match TRBD2. Trimming took 7 bases from V and 1 from J; bases not matched to a gene: 11. The germline V gene has CDR1 MNHEY and CDR2 SMNVEV (reference sequence). This CDR3 region has 16 residues. The CDR3 is CASTGGTGGPQETQYF. The CDR3 bases are TGTGCCAGCACCGGAGGCACGGGGGGGCCCCAAGAGACCCAGTACTTC.

This clonotype has only a few counts. The chain recombines TRBV7-2 with TRBJ1-2; no clear D. Germline V lookup: CDR1 SGHTA, CDR2 FQGNSA. The length of the CDR3 is 13 residues. V was pared by 5 bases and J by 6 bases, with 13 bases between. The CDR3 protein is CASSTYGSNGYTF. The CDR3, as DNA: TGTGCCAGCAGCACGTACGGTTCAAATGGCTACACCTTC.